The 14 T cell receptor beta chains presented below share a single source sample, sequenced in a study of radiotherapy plus CTLA-4 blockade in lung cancer. Sequencing used immunoSEQ multiplex PCR; TCRdb keeps in-frame clones, though not all of them. Of roughly 42,000 clones detected, approximately 62% appear once; the ten largest clones hold around 18%. Source: peripheral blood, taken from a patient treated with radiotherapy plus ipilimumab. These receptors were collected from a human donor with non-small cell lung cancer who had a partial response to radiotherapy plus ipilimumab.

This clone was detected a few times. The CDR3 loop reads CASSRIQGSTGELFF. The CDR3 DNA is TGTGCCAGCTCACGAATTCAGGGAAGCACCGGGGAGCTGTTTTTT. V is TRBV18 and J is TRBJ2-2; D may be TRBD1 (5 bases). V shed 4 bases and J shed 4 bases, with 13 bases lying between them. The germline CDR1 and CDR2 sequences are KGHSH and LQKENI. The length of the CDR3 is 15 residues.

The V gene is TRBV5-8, the J gene TRBJ1-5; 9 bases are shared with TRBD1. After removal of 4 bases from V and 7 bases from J, the junction contained 6 bases not matched to a gene. This CDR3 is built from 14 residues. Germline V gene sequence: CDR1 SGHTS, CDR2 YDEGEE. CDR3 in DNA: TGTGCCAGCAGCCCGACAGGGGGGAAACAGCCCCAGCATTTT. Translating gives CASSPTGGKQPQHF.

J is TRBJ2-1 and V is TRBV27; 8 bases map to TRBD1. The CDR3 consists of 14 residues. With 6 bases clipped from V and 5 bases from J, the junction kept 6 bases outside the gene matches. Per the germline V gene, CDR1 is MNHEY and CDR2 is SMNVEV (reference sequence). The CDR3: CASRTGAMNNEQFF. In DNA, the CDR3 is TGTGCCAGCAGGACAGGGGCAATGAACAATGAGCAGTTCTTC.

A few counts support this clone. The junction does not match germline at one end; this may be a read error. The chain employs TRBV5-1 and TRBJ1-2; possibly TRBD1 for D (6 bases). This CDR3 is built from 15 residues. Germline V gives CDR1 SGHRS, CDR2 YFSETQ. DNA for the CDR3: TGTGCCAGCAGCTTGTCATACGGGGGGCATAATGGCTACACCTTC. This gives the protein CASSLSYGGHNGYTF. Full variable domain (rest looked up from reference TRBV5-1 and TRBJ1-2): KAGVTQTPRYLIKTRGQQVTLSCSPISGHRSVSWYQQTPGQGLQFLFEYFSETQRNKGNFPGRFSGRQFSNSRSEMNVSTLELGDSALYLCASSLSYGGHNGYTFGSGTRLTVV.

The chain is built from TRBV5-1 and TRBJ2-7; 7 nucleotides line up with TRBD1. CDR1 SGHRS and CDR2 YFSETQ come from the germline V gene. This CDR3 is built from 14 residues. V gave up 5 bases and J gave up 3 bases; unmatched junction bases: 8. CDR3 sequence reads: CASSFRDSVYEQYF. The CDR3 region has the DNA TGCGCCAGCAGTTTCCGGGACAGTGTCTACGAGCAGTACTTC.

The V gene is TRBV9, the J gene TRBJ1-3; the match to TRBD1 covers 8 bases. Germline lookup yields CDR1 SGDLS and CDR2 YYNGEE. The V and J ends lost 5 bases and 1 base, in that order; junction bases with no gene match: 5. This CDR3 is built from 15 residues. The CDR3 region has the DNA TGTGCCAGCAGTGCACAGGGGGGGTCTGGAAACACCATATATTTT. As protein: CASSAQGGSGNTIYF.

V and J are TRBV9 and TRBJ2-3, with 14 bases fitting TRBD2. CDR3 length: 19 amino acids. The V segment lost 3 bases and the J segment 1 base; nucleotides outside the gene matches: 10. CDR1 is SGDLS and CDR2 is YYNGEE in the germline V gene. CDR3: CASSGTSGRFRMGTDTQYF. The CDR3 DNA reads as TGTGCCAGCAGCGGGACTAGCGGGAGGTTCCGGATGGGCACAGATACGCAGTATTTT.

The V call is TRBV15, the J call TRBJ2-5; possibly TRBD1 for D (7 bases). CDR3 length equals 19 residues. V lost 4 bases and J 0 bases, leaving 24 bases between the germline ends. CDR1 LNHNV and CDR2 YYDKDF come from the germline V gene (reference sequence). CDR3 region: CATSTFQGGARNHQETQYF. The CDR3 DNA follows: TGTGCCACCAGCACTTTCCAGGGGGGCGCGAGAAACCACCAAGAGACCCAGTACTTC.

This clone was recorded only once. The chain couples TRBV5-4 to TRBJ1-1, with TRBD1 identical over 8 bases. The CDR3 is 12 residues long. V was pared by 2 bases and J by 11 bases, with 5 bases of the junction left unmatched. The germline V gene has CDR1 SGHNT and CDR2 YYREEE (reference sequence). The CDR3 region is CASSLGDRTAFF. DNA for the CDR3: TGTGCCAGCAGCTTAGGGGACAGGACGGCTTTCTTT.

The table lists this clone with a count of one. The genes are TRBV7-3 and TRBJ1-1; 7 bases fit TRBD1. Germline values: CDR1 SGHTA, CDR2 FQGTGA. The CDR3 extends over 16 amino acids. J gave up 1 base and V 2 bases, and 7 bases lay outside the gene matches. This CDR3 reads CASSLSGQWGNTEAFF. DNA for the CDR3: TGTGCCAGCAGCTTATCGGGACAGTGGGGGAACACTGAAGCTTTCTTT.

A few counts support this clone. The CDR3 reads CASNRDRVDGYTF. The CDR3 nucleotides are TGTGCCAGCAACCGGGACAGGGTTGATGGCTACACCTTC. J is TRBJ1-2 and V is TRBV19, with 9 bases matching TRBD1. Germline V gene lookup returns CDR1 LNHDA and CDR2 SQIVND (reference sequence). V lost 9 bases to trimming and J lost 6 bases; unmatched junction nucleotides: 8. There are 13 residues in the CDR3.

The rearrangement joins TRBV2 to TRBJ2-5; 12 nucleotides align to TRBD2. Trimming took 5 bases from V and 5 from J; bases not matched to a gene: 21. CDR3 length: 20 residues. Looked up from germline, CDR1 is SNHLY and CDR2 is FYNNEI. For the CDR3, the DNA is TGTGCCAGCAGTCTGTGGGGACTAGCGGGCTTTCACCTCAAAGGGGAGACCCAGTACTTC. Its protein is CASSLWGLAGFHLKGETQYF. Drawing the rest from reference TRBV2 and TRBJ2-5, the complete variable domain is EPEVTQTPSHQVTQMGQEVILRCVPISNHLYFYWYRQILGQKVEFLVSFYNNEISEKSEIFDDQFSVERPDGSNFTLKIRSTKLEDSAMYFCASSLWGLAGFHLKGETQYFGPGTRLLVL.

By sample fraction, this clone is medium-sized. The genes are TRBV19 and TRBJ1-2; D gene uncertain. V was trimmed by 5 bases and J by 4 bases, leaving 11 bases between them. The CDR3 is made up of 13 amino acids. Germline CDR1 LNHDA, CDR2 SQIVND (reference sequence). In DNA, the CDR3 is TGTGCCAGTAGTTTTCTGGAGACCTATGGCTACACCTTC. As protein: CASSFLETYGYTF.

The chain carries TRBV7-2 and TRBJ2-7; the match to TRBD1 covers 8 bases. V shed 0 bases, J shed 5 bases, and the junction held 6 bases outside the gene matches. The CDR3 has 15 amino acids. The germline CDR1 and CDR2 sequences are SGHTA and FQGNSA. The CDR3 DNA follows: TGTGCCAGCAGCTTAGCCGGTCAGGGGGCCGACGAGCAGTACTTC. Its protein is CASSLAGQGADEQYF.